A single sample gave rise to the 24 T cell receptor beta chains below, sequenced in a study of identical twins. TCRdb ran MiXCR on the 5' RACE reads and lists one entry per CDR3 protein. The sample records about 550,000 distinct CDR3 sequences, about a fifth being singletons. This sample was shared with a second study, whose subject was yellow fever vaccine responses in identical twins.

The sample taken for sequencing was CD4+ T cells sorted from blood. Receptors were obtained from a woman aged 18-29 years in good health.

This clonotype has a handful of counts. The V call is TRBV20-1, the J call TRBJ1-4; 7 bases align to TRBD1. Losses at the gene ends were 5 bases for V and 7 bases for J; bases not matched to a gene: 10. This CDR3 spans 14 amino acids. Per the germline V gene, CDR1 is DFQATT and CDR2 is SNEGSKA (reference sequence). The CDR3 sequence is CSAFRTGEGEKLFF. CDR3 coding DNA: TGCAGTGCTTTCCGAACAGGGGAGGGTGAAAAACTGTTTTTT.

The J gene is TRBJ2-1, the V gene TRBV5-1, with a possible D match to TRBD1 (5 bases). Germline CDR1 and CDR2: SGHRS and YFSETQ. V lost 4 bases and J lost 6, with 11 bases in between. The CDR3 sequence is 13 residues long. CDR3 in amino acids: CASSDSKSNEQFF. CDR3 nucleotide sequence: TGCGCCAGCAGCGACAGTAAGAGCAATGAGCAGTTCTTC.

This clonotype was observed a handful of times. CDR3 coding DNA: TGTGCCAGCAGCTTAGCGAGGACAGGCCTACAAGAGACCCAGTACTTC. Residues: CASSLARTGLQETQYF. The J gene is TRBJ2-5, the V gene TRBV7-9; 7 bases line up with TRBD1. The trim removed 0 bases at V and 2 bases at J, leaving 6 bases unmatched. Germline loops: CDR1 SEHNR, CDR2 FQNEAQ (reference sequence). The CDR3 consists of 16 residues.

The rearrangement uses TRBV20-1 and TRBJ1-1; D remains unclear. Trimming took 3 bases from V and 5 from J, leaving 13 bases between them. This CDR3 has 13 residues. Germline-derived CDR1 and CDR2 are DFQATT and SNEGSKA (reference sequence). In nucleotides, the CDR3 is TGCAGTGCTAGGCAGGAGCTCCGAACTGAAGCTTTCTTT. Protein: CSARQELRTEAFF.

There are a few counts of this clonotype. The chain joins TRBV20-1 to TRBJ2-3; TRBD1 aligns across 7 bases. The germline CDR1 and CDR2 sequences are DFQATT and SNEGSKA (reference sequence). Trimming cost V 3 bases and J 11 bases; bases outside gene matches: 5. The CDR3 length is 11 residues. CDR3 in amino acids: CSASIQGLQYF. CDR3 nucleotides: TGCAGTGCTAGTATACAGGGGTTGCAGTATTTT.

This clonotype has just a few counts. The gene calls are TRBV9 and TRBJ2-1, with D perhaps TRBD1 or TRBD2 (5 bases each). Germline V gene data show CDR1 as SGDLS and CDR2 as YYNGEE. The CDR3 contains 13 residues. The V gene lost 0 bases and the J gene lost 9 bases, with 10 bases spanning the gap. CDR3 amino acids: CASSVDEGTEQFF. Here the CDR3 DNA reads TGTGCCAGCAGCGTAGACGAGGGGACTGAGCAGTTCTTC.

The chain has TRBV11-2 and TRBJ2-5; D might be TRBD2 (5 bases). CDR1 and CDR2 (germline): SGHAT, FQNNGV. The CDR3 extends over 13 amino acids. Trimming shortened V by 5 bases and J by 3 bases, and 10 bases separated the two germline ends. The CDR3 spells CASSEVSEETQYF. The DNA for the CDR3 is TGTGCCAGCAGCGAAGTTAGCGAAGAGACCCAGTACTTC.

The chain carries TRBV21-1 and TRBJ2-1; the table's D call, TRBD1, was not checked against the DNA. TRBV21-1 is given as a pseudogene. This CDR3 has 17 amino acids. The CDR3 region is CARKKGGLRRDPNEQFF. CDR3 in DNA: TGTGCCAGGAAAAAAGGGGGGCTAAGGCGGGATCCCAATGAGCAGTTCTTC.

This chain links TRBV9 with TRBJ2-3; unclear D gene. The CDR3 loop spans 14 amino acids. Germline assignment: CDR1 SGDLS and CDR2 YYNGEE. V was shortened by 0 bases and J by 2 bases, with 7 bases between the two germline ends. DNA for the CDR3: TGTGCCAGCAGCGTAGCCGAACCCACAGATACGCAGTATTTT. It is translated as CASSVAEPTDTQYF.

The rearrangement joins TRBV19 to TRBJ2-3; D is ambiguous. The CDR3 runs 17 residues. Trimming took 6 bases from V and 2 from J, leaving 21 bases between them. Germline CDR1 is LNHDA and CDR2 is SQIVND (reference sequence). The chain's CDR3 is CASRDLQRAAFTDTQYF. For the CDR3, the DNA is TGTGCCAGTAGGGATCTACAGCGCGCAGCCTTCACAGATACGCAGTATTTT.

This clonotype came up a few times. The chain links TRBV5-1 to TRBJ2-4, with D maybe TRBD1 (6 bases). The germline V gene encodes CDR1 SGHRS and CDR2 YFSETQ. The V gene lost 4 bases and the J gene lost 6 bases, with 14 bases spanning the gap. The CDR3 is made up of 14 amino acids. For the CDR3, the DNA is TGCGCCAGCAGCGAGGGACACGGATTAAACATTCAGTACTTC. This sequence encodes CASSEGHGLNIQYF.

The rearrangement joins TRBV3-1 to TRBJ2-4; no clear D gene. Between the trimmed V and J ends, which lost 2 bases and 5 bases, there was a span of 4 bases. This CDR3 is built from 12 residues. From germline, CDR1 is LGHDT and CDR2 YNNKEL (reference sequence). DNA for the CDR3: TGTGCCAGCAGCCAAACTGAAAACATTCAGTACTTC. As protein: CASSQTENIQYF.

The genes are TRBV28 and TRBJ2-7, with D maybe TRBD2 (5 bases). This CDR3 comprises 16 residues. Germline assignment: CDR1 MDHEN and CDR2 SYDVKM. V lost 5 bases and J lost 0, with 17 bases in between. CDR3 residues: CASSHGSARASYEQYF. In DNA, the CDR3 is TGTGCCAGCAGTCATGGTAGCGCGAGGGCCTCCTACGAGCAGTACTTC.

The chain uses TRBV7-6 and TRBJ2-2; D is unclear. Trimming left V 2 bases short and J 1 base short, with 2 bases between. CDR1 SGHVS and CDR2 FNYEAQ come from the germline V gene. The CDR3 extends over 13 amino acids. The CDR3 sequence: CASSLMNTGELFF. CDR3 nucleotide sequence: TGTGCCAGCAGCTTAATGAACACCGGGGAGCTGTTTTTT.

This chain uses TRBV6-1 with TRBJ1-4; TRBD1 agrees at 7 bases. Losses at the gene ends were 0 bases for V and 9 bases for J; bases not matched to a gene: 10. This CDR3 comprises 16 residues. CDR1 and CDR2 (germline): MNHNS, SASEGT. The CDR3 coding sequence is TGTGCCAGCAGTGAAGCGCCCCAACCGGGACAGCAAAAACTGTTTTTT. Translated: CASSEAPQPGQQKLFF.

The rearrangement joins TRBV4-2 to TRBJ2-7, with TRBD2 matching over 8 bases. Trimming took 0 bases from V and 6 from J; bases not matched to a gene: 7. The CDR3 extends over 15 amino acids. Per the germline V gene, CDR1 is LGHNA and CDR2 is YNFKEQ. CDR3 protein: CASSQETGGLSEQYF. The CDR3 region has the DNA TGTGCCAGCAGCCAAGAAACGGGAGGGTTAAGCGAGCAGTACTTC.

In its sample, this clonotype was seen many times. The J gene is TRBJ2-2, the V gene TRBV12-3 or TRBV12-4; D may be TRBD2 (5 bases). The V gene lost 3 bases and the J gene lost 5 bases, with 10 bases spanning the gap. This CDR3 has 14 residues. The CDR3 loop is CASSFAAGTGELFF. The CDR3 DNA follows: TGTGCCAGCAGTTTTGCGGCGGGTACCGGGGAGCTGTTTTTT.

In this sample, this clonotype turned up a few times. This chain links TRBV7-2 with TRBJ2-2; 8 bases are a match to TRBD2. The V segment lost 0 bases and the J segment 4 bases; nucleotides outside the gene matches: 10. Per germline, CDR1 SGHTA and CDR2 FQGNSA. The CDR3 runs 18 residues. As DNA, the CDR3 is TGTGCCAGCAGCTTAGCCACCGGGAGCGGGGGTCCCACCGGGGAGCTGTTTTTT. Its protein product is CASSLATGSGGPTGELFF.

In regard to this clonotype: The missing conserved phenylalanine or tryptophan at the end of this CDR3 makes a read error likely. The chain employs TRBV7-6 and TRBJ1-1; 8 bases agree with TRBD1. Trimming took 1 base from V and 11 from J; bases not matched to a gene: 6. CDR1 is SGHVS, CDR2 FNYEAQ, per germline. The CDR3 covers 13 residues. CDR3 loop: CASSLGQGMEAFC. For the CDR3, the DNA is TGTGCCAGCAGCTTAGGACAGGGGATGGAGGCTTTCTGT.

This clonotype was seen only once. The V call is TRBV5-1, the J call TRBJ2-3; D unclear. The germline V and J ends were trimmed by 0 bases and 0 bases, with 11 bases remaining between them. Germline V gene sequence: CDR1 SGHRS, CDR2 YFSETQ. The CDR3 sequence is 16 residues long. CDR3 bases: TGCGCCAGCAGCTTGGATTGGGCCGCTAGCACAGATACGCAGTATTTT. It specifies CASSLDWAASTDTQYF.

The V gene is TRBV7-3, the J gene TRBJ2-5; D unclear. CDR1 SGHTA and CDR2 FQGTGA come from the germline V gene. The CDR3 is made up of 13 amino acids. V dropped 3 bases and J dropped 1 base, with 6 bases sitting between them. The CDR3 coding sequence is TGTGCCAGCAGCTTTGGCCCCCAAGAGACCCAGTACTTC. Translation: CASSFGPQETQYF.

This clonotype was recorded a few times. V and J are TRBV20-1 and TRBJ2-1; 10 bases align to TRBD2. The CDR3 length is 16 residues. Trimming took 1 base from V and 5 from J; bases not matched to a gene: 8. The germline V gene has CDR1 DFQATT and CDR2 SNEGSKA (reference sequence). For the CDR3, the DNA is TGCAGTGCTAGAGGTTTTAGCGGGAGGACCAACAATGAGCAGTTCTTC. Its translation: CSARGFSGRTNNEQFF.

The CDR3, as DNA: TGTGCCAGCAGCTTTAGAGTAAGCCGGGACTACAATGAGCAGTTCTTC. Its translation is CASSFRVSRDYNEQFF. The chain carries TRBV7-9 and TRBJ2-1; TRBD2 might be the D (5 bases). Germline CDR1 and CDR2: SEHNR and FQNEAQ (reference sequence). The V end lost 3 bases, the J end lost 3 bases, and 15 bases lay between the germline ends. This CDR3 spans 16 amino acids.

This clonotype was seen ten or more times. This chain connects TRBV10-3 to TRBJ2-2; a weak D match, TRBD2 (6 bases). CDR3 size: 16 residues. The germline gives CDR1 ENHRY, CDR2 SYGVKD. V lost 6 bases and J 4 bases, leaving 18 bases between the germline ends. The CDR3 here is CAISPGGARGTGELFF. Written as DNA, the CDR3 is TGTGCCATCAGCCCTGGAGGGGCGCGGGGCACCGGGGAGCTGTTTTTT.